This T cell receptor beta chain derives from a study of TIL therapy for anti-PD-1-resistant metastatic lung cancer. Study-level background: Tumors were harvested before any PD-1/PD-L1 blockade. Median tumor mutation burden was under 1.6 mutations per megabase.

The libraries were made with immunoSEQ v3. Sequencing depth was 2 million to 2.5 million read pairs for survey level, about 5-6 million for deep. Assay: immunoSEQ multiplex PCR; the TCRdb copy retains only in-frame clones and omits some. The sample yields 18,000 or so clones, about four fifths seen once. Germline loops: CDR1 SEHNR, CDR2 FQNEAQ (reference sequence). The CDR3 has 14 residues. Trimming cost V 1 base and J 7 bases, with 11 bases left between them. The time point here: pre-treatment sample, taken before nivolumab and TIL therapy. The sample in question was blood, obtained at baseline. The sequence was collected from a person aged 25-80 years with non-small cell lung cancer. The V and J genes are TRBV7-9 and TRBJ1-5; D may be TRBD1 (5 bases). The CDR3 DNA is TGTGCCAGCAGCTTAGGGGGCCTGGACCAGCCCCAGCATTTT. This encodes CASSLGGLDQPQHF. The full variable domain, its missing parts supplied by reference TRBV7-9 and TRBJ1-5, is DTGVSQNPRHKITKRGQNVTFRCDPISEHNRLYWYRQTLGQGPEFLTYFQNEAQLEKSRLLSDRFSAERPKGSFSTLEIQRTEQGDSAMYLCASSLGGLDQPQHFGDGTRLSIL.